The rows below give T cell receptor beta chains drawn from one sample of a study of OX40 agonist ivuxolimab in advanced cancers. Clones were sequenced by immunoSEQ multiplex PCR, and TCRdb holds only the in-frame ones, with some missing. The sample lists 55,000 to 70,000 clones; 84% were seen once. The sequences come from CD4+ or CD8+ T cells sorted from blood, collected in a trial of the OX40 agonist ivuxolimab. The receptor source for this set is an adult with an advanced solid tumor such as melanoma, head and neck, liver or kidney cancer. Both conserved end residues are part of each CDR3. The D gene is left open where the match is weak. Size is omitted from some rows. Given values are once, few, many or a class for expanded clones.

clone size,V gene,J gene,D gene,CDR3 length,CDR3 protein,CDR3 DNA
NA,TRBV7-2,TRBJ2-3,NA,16,CASSLYRLDNSDTQYF,TGTGCCAGCAGTTTATACAGGCTGGATAATTCGGATACGCAGTATTTT
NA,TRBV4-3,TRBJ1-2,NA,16,CASSQYTGPQNYGYTF,TGCGCCAGCAGCCAATACACGGGGCCCCAGAACTATGGCTACACCTTC
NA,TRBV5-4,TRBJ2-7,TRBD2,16,CASSLVGTSVGLEQYF,TGTGCCAGCAGCTTGGTTGGGACTAGCGTCGGTCTCGAGCAGTACTTC
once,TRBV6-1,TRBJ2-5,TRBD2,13,CASGTSEQETQYF,TGTGCCAGCGGGACTAGCGAGCAAGAGACCCAGTACTTC
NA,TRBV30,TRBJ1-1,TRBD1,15,CAWSGPRTGGTEAFF,TGTGCCTGGAGTGGACCCCGGACAGGGGGCACTGAAGCTTTCTTT
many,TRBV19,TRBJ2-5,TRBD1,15,CASSPQTGKGETQYF,TGTGCCAGTAGTCCCCAGACAGGGAAAGGAGAGACCCAGTACTTC
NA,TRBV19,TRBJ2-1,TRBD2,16,CASSIGLAGGYNEQFF,TGTGCCAGTAGTATAGGACTAGCGGGAGGGTACAATGAGCAGTTCTTC
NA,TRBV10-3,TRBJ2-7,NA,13,CAISGGWPYEQYF,TGTGCCATCAGTGGGGGGTGGCCCTACGAGCAGTACTTC
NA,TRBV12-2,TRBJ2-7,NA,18,CASRFRTIREGISYEQYF,TGTGCAAGTCGCTTCAGGACTATTCGGGAGGGGATCTCCTACGAGCAGTACTTC
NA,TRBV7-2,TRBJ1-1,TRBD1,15,CASSLVGQARTEAFF,TGTGCCAGCAGCTTAGTGGGACAGGCTCGCACTGAAGCTTTCTTT
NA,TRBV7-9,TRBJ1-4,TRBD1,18,CASSSPRTGPLLKEKLFF,TGTGCCAGCAGCTCCCCCCGGACAGGGCCCCTTTTGAAGGAAAAACTGTTTTTT
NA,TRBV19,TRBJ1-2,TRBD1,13,CASSMDRSSSYTF,TGTGCCAGTAGTATGGACAGGTCTTCTTCCTACACCTTC
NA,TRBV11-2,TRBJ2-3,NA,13,CASSFGGTDTQYF,TGTGCCAGCAGCTTTGGCGGCACAGATACGCAGTATTTT
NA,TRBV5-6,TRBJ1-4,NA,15,CASSRWGQSNEKLFF,TGTGCCAGCAGCCGCTGGGGGCAGTCGAATGAAAAACTGTTTTTT
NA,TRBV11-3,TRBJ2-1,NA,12,CASSLDPLEQFF,TGTGCCAGCAGCTTAGACCCCCTGGAGCAGTTCTTC
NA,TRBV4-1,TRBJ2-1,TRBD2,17,CASSQASGGGSYNEQFF,TGCGCCAGCAGCCAAGCTTCGGGCGGGGGCTCCTACAATGAGCAGTTCTTC
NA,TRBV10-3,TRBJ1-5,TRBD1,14,CATSANRGIQPQHF,TGTGCCACCTCAGCCAACAGGGGGATACAGCCCCAGCATTTT